The present entry profiles one TCR beta chain with its context. Its specificity is unknown. Profiled with immunoSEQ multiplex PCR; TCRdb holds only in-frame clones, not every one. The table shows some 180,000 clones, with just under 95% occurring only once. This sample is drawn from a study of T cell responses to AZD1222 COVID-19 vaccine. General study points: Breadth and depth of Spike-specific TCRs rose after two AZD1222 doses.

The length of the CDR3 is 13 residues. The V end was cut by 0 bases, the J end by 4 bases, with 6 bases between. Germline assignment: CDR1 ENHRY and CDR2 SYGVKD. This chain connects TRBV10-3 to TRBJ1-2; D remains ambiguous. The receptor was derived from an adult in good health. Source: peripheral blood, taken on day 0 of AZD1222 vaccination. CDR3 DNA: TGTGCCATCAGTGAGTCAGGGTTCTATGGCTACACCTTC. Amino acids: CAISESGFYGYTF.